This TCR beta chain was sequenced for a study of graft-versus-host responses after intestinal transplantation. Study background: All of the recipients had induction that used anti-thymocyte globulin, then tacrolimus and steroids for around three years. Overall study results and limits: Graft-donor T cell macrochimerism in patients accompanied high graft-versus-host to host-versus-graft clonal ratios in allografts. Researchers found GvH clones in recipient marrow, and some showed up first in ileum or blood.

TCRdb's copy holds only in-frame clones and misses some; the assay was immunoSEQ multiplex PCR. The sample yields 90,000 to 95,000 clones, 90% to 95% seen once. As for this clone: What it binds is not known.

The CDR3 totals 18 residues. Germline assignment: CDR1 MGHRA and CDR2 YSYEKL. Trimming shortened V by 2 bases and J by 2 bases, and 19 bases separated the two germline ends. The sample in question was unstimulated CD8+ T cells sorted from spleen or lymph node cells, obtained before intestinal transplant. The chain has TRBV4-1 and TRBJ2-1; maybe TRBD2 (5 bases). This TCR came from a human donor who received an intestinal transplant. The CDR3 here is CASSQSPPAGLTYNEQFF. The CDR3 nucleotides are TGCGCCAGCAGCCAAAGCCCCCCGGCGGGCCTCACCTACAATGAGCAGTTCTTC.